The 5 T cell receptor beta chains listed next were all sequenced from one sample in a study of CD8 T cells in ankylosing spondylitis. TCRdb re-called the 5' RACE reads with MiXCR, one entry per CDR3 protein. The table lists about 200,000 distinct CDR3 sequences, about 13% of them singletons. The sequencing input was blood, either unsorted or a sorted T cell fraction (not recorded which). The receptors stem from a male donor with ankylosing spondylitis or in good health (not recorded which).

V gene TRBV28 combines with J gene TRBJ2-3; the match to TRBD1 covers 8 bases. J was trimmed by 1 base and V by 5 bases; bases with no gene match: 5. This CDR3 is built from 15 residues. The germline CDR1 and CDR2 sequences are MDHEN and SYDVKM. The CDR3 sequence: CASSGSTGGTDTQYF. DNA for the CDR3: TGTGCCAGCAGTGGATCGACAGGGGGCACAGATACGCAGTATTTT.

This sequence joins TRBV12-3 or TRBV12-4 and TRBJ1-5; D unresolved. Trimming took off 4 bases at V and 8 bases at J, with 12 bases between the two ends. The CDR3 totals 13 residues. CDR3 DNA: TGTGCCAGCAGTTACGATCCAAGAGAGCCCCAGCATTTT. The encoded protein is CASSYDPREPQHF.

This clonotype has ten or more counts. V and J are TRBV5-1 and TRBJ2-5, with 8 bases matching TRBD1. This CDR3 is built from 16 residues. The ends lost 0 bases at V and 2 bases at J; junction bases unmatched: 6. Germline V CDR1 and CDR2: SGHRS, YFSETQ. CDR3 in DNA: TGCGCCAGCAGCTTGGGACAGGGGATACTACAAGAGACCCAGTACTTC. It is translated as CASSLGQGILQETQYF. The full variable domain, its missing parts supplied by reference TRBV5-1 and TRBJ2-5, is KAGVTQTPRYLIKTRGQQVTLSCSPISGHRSVSWYQQTPGQGLQFLFEYFSETQRNKGNFPGRFSGRQFSNSRSEMNVSTLELGDSALYLCASSLGQGILQETQYFGPGTRLLVL.

CDR3 region: CASSQGPNYGYTF. The CDR3 bases are TGTGCCAGCAGCCAGGGGCCTAACTATGGCTACACCTTC. V gene TRBV3-1 combines with J gene TRBJ1-2, with D possibly TRBD1 on 5 matching bases. CDR3 size: 13 residues. The germline CDR1 and CDR2 sequences are LGHDT and YNNKEL (reference sequence). The V gene lost 3 bases and the J gene lost 0 bases, with 5 bases spanning the gap.

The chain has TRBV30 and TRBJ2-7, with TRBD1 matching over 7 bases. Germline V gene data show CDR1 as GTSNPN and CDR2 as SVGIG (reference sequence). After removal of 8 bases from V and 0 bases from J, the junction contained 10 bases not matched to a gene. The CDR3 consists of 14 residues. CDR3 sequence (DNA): TGTGCCCTGATACCCCGGGACAGCTCCTACGAGCAGTACTTC. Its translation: CALIPRDSSYEQYF.